The clone carrying this T cell receptor (beta chain) was detected many times. Antigen specificity is unknown. This entry is derived from a study of T cells after yellow fever vaccination. The V end lost 2 bases, the J end lost 5 bases, and 5 bases lay between the germline ends. The V gene's germline CDR1 is MNHNS and CDR2 SASEGT. The CDR3 is made up of 12 amino acids. Whole-study findings and limits: The booster response re-showed most primary clones: 96% CD4, more than 70% CD8.

Template-switching 5'RACE yielded the TCR cDNA; a universal primer site and UMIs were added in the process. TCRdb passed the 5' RACE reads through MiXCR, listing each CDR3 protein once. Of 400,000 to 650,000 distinct CDR3 sequences listed, just over 20% are singletons. The TCR was taken from a man aged 18 to 29 who received the YFV17D yellow fever vaccine. Sequenced material: PBMCs, taken 20 to 25 days after the first yellow fever vaccination. This chain links TRBV6-1 with TRBJ2-3, with D uncertain. The CDR3 loop reads CASSEWEDTQYF. The CDR3 DNA reads as TGTGCCAGCAGTGAATGGGAAGATACGCAGTATTTT.